This is a list of T cell receptor beta chains from one sample in a study of post-analysis software for immune sequencing data. TCRdb used MiXCR to reprocess the PCR reads, holding one entry per CDR3 protein. The table has around 500,000 distinct CDR3 sequences, around 34% seen once. Material for sequencing was blood. The receptors derive from a girl between 2 and 17 years old with multiple sclerosis. The CDR3 runs from the conserved cysteine through the conserved F or W. The order of the fields is J gene, clone size, D gene, V gene, CDR3 DNA, CDR3 protein. D genes are given only for firm matches. Clone size is given for some rows only: seen once, a few or many times, or a class if the clone is expanded.

>TRBJ2-1|many|TRBD2|TRBV6-6
TGTGCCAGCCGGAGCGGGGGCTCAACCTACAATGAGCAGTTCTTC
CASRSGGSTYNEQFF
>TRBJ1-6|-|-|TRBV5-1
TGCGCCAGCAGCTTGGAGGATAATTCAGCCCTCCACTTT
CASSLEDNSALHF
>TRBJ1-5|-|TRBD1|TRBV20-1
TGCAGTGCTAGAACCGGCGCAGGGGGCATTATTGGCAATCAGCCCCAGCATTTT
CSARTGAGGIIGNQPQHF
>TRBJ1-2|few|TRBD1|TRBV3-1
TGTGCCAGCAGCCAATTCCGGGACAGGGATGGTGATGGCTACACCTTC
CASSQFRDRDGDGYTF
>TRBJ1-5|-|TRBD1|TRBV28
TGTGCCAGCAGTGTTATAATGGGGGCAGGGGGTCAGCCCCAGCATTTT
CASSVIMGAGGQPQHF
>TRBJ1-2|few|TRBD1|TRBV7-2
TGTGCCAGCAGCCGGACCGGGACAGGGGCATATGGCTACACCTTC
CASSRTGTGAYGYTF
>TRBJ2-5|-|TRBD1|TRBV27
TGTGCCAGCAGTGGTCCACGGACAGGGGGGGGAGAGACCCAGTACTTC
CASSGPRTGGGETQYF
>TRBJ2-3|few|TRBD2|TRBV7-8
TGTGCCAGCAGCCTAGGGACTAGCGGGGCACTTAGCACAGATACGCAGTATTTT
CASSLGTSGALSTDTQYF
>TRBJ1-1|-|TRBD1|TRBV15
TGTGCCACCAGCGGATACCAGGGGGCCCTACGGATCGCTGAAGCTTTCTTT
CATSGYQGALRIAEAFF
>TRBJ2-7|-|TRBD1|TRBV6-2/TRBV6-3
TGTGCCGGCAGAGATTCCCGGGACAGGTTCTACGAGCAGTACTTC
CAGRDSRDRFYEQYF
>TRBJ2-5|few|-|TRBV12-3/TRBV12-4
TGTGCCAGCAGTTCCGGACCCCCACAAGAGACCCAGTACTTC
CASSSGPPQETQYF
>TRBJ1-2|few|-|TRBV14
TGTGCCAGCAGCCAAAGACCGGGGGACTATGGCTACACCTTC
CASSQRPGDYGYTF
>TRBJ1-5|-|TRBD1|TRBV7-8
TGTGCCAGCAGCTCGCGGGACAGGGGGGCCAGTCAGCCCCAGCATTTT
CASSSRDRGASQPQHF
>TRBJ2-5|-|-|TRBV3-1
TGTGCCAGCAGCCAGACCGGGAGTCAGACCCAGTACTTC
CASSQTGSQTQYF
>TRBJ1-1|-|-|TRBV29-1
TGCAGCGTTACCACGGGCGGTGACACTGAAGCTTTCTTT
CSVTTGGDTEAFF
>TRBJ2-7|few|-|TRBV7-2
TGTGCCAGCAGCTTAGCGCTGGGGGCCTACGAGCAGTACTTC
CASSLALGAYEQYF
>TRBJ1-2|few|-|TRBV5-1
TGCGCCAGCAGCTCGGGGACGCGGTCGGGGATCTATGGCTACACCTTC
CASSSGTRSGIYGYTF
>TRBJ2-7|-|-|TRBV7-2
TGTGCCAGCAGCTTCCCCGGGACGGTATCCTACGAGCAGTACTTC
CASSFPGTVSYEQYF
>TRBJ2-3|few|TRBD1|TRBV10-3
TGTGCCATCAGTAGGGACAGCCAGTCCACAGATACGCAGTATTTT
CAISRDSQSTDTQYF
>TRBJ1-1|-|TRBD1|TRBV7-2
TGTGCCAGCAGCTTAAGACAGGGGCGAAACACTGAAGCTTTCTTT
CASSLRQGRNTEAFF
>TRBJ2-3|-|TRBD2|TRBV20-1
TGCAGTGCTACGGGGGGGAAGAGCACAGATACGCAGTATTTT
CSATGGKSTDTQYF
>TRBJ1-2|-|-|TRBV29-1
TGCAGCGTTGGGGGGACGGCTACTCATAACTATGGCTACACCTTC
CSVGGTATHNYGYTF
>TRBJ2-5|many|TRBD2|TRBV3-1
TGTGCCAGCAGCCAAGGACATGGGAGCGGGGGCCTCCCGGAGTACTTC
CASSQGHGSGGLPEYF
>TRBJ2-3|few|-|TRBV7-2
TGTGCCAGCAGCTTTATGCGGGGGCTTGGCACAGATACGCAGTATTTT
CASSFMRGLGTDTQYF
>TRBJ1-2|-|-|TRBV5-1
TGCGCCAGCAGCATAGGTGCGGGCTACACCTTC
CASSIGAGYTF
>TRBJ2-1|few|TRBD2|TRBV12-3/TRBV12-4
TGTGCCAGCAGTCCCGGGACTAGCGGGGGGCCCTCCTACAATGAGCAGTTCTTC
CASSPGTSGGPSYNEQFF
>TRBJ1-5|-|-|TRBV20-1
TGCAGTGCTAGCCCCCCGGCGGGGGCGCGGCAGCCCCAGCATTTT
CSASPPAGARQPQHF
>TRBJ1-2|-|TRBD1|TRBV7-9
TGTGCCAGCAGCCCGACAGGGAATGGCCACACCTTC
CASSPTGNGHTF
>TRBJ1-4|-|TRBD1|TRBV7-8
TGTGCCAGCAGCTTAGTACAGGGGAGGGGGCATGAAAAACTGTTTTTT
CASSLVQGRGHEKLFF
>TRBJ1-4|few|-|TRBV27
TGTGCCAGCAGTCCCAGGGGCCCAACTAATGAAAAACTGTTTTTT
CASSPRGPTNEKLFF
>TRBJ2-5|-|-|TRBV25-1
TGTGCCAGCAGTGAATGGCAGTTAGGGAAAGAGACCCAGTACTTC
CASSEWQLGKETQYF
>TRBJ2-3|-|TRBD1|TRBV5-1
TGCGCCAGCAGCTGGACAGGGCCCAGCACAGATACGCAGTATTTT
CASSWTGPSTDTQYF
>TRBJ2-3|few|-|TRBV20-1
TGCAGTGCTAGAGATTCCGGTCCGGGGGCGCGGGGAGATACGCAGTATTTT
CSARDSGPGARGDTQYF
>TRBJ2-5|-|TRBD1|TRBV5-4
TGTGCCAGCAGTTCGCCGGGACAGGGCGTTCAAGAGACCCAGTACTTC
CASSSPGQGVQETQYF
>TRBJ2-5|few|TRBD2|TRBV6-5
TGTGCCAGCAGCGGACTAGCGGGGGCCCCACAAGAGACCCAGTACTTC
CASSGLAGAPQETQYF
>TRBJ2-4|few|-|TRBV20-1
TGCAGTGCTAGGTCATTGGCGGGAAAAAACATTCAGTACTTC
CSARSLAGKNIQYF
>TRBJ2-7|-|TRBD2|TRBV19
TGTGCCAGTAGTGCGGGGGGCCCTAAGGGCTACGAGCAGTACTTC
CASSAGGPKGYEQYF
>TRBJ1-4|once|-|TRBV5-4
TGTGCCAGCAGCTCCGGGACCTCAGAAAAACTGTTTTTT
CASSSGTSEKLFF
>TRBJ2-2|-|-|TRBV29-1
TGCAGCGTGGACCCCAAAGGGACCGGGGAGCTGTTTTTT
CSVDPKGTGELFF
>TRBJ1-1|-|-|TRBV9
TGTGCCAGCAGCGTAGTTGGGGTATTAAACACTGAAGCTTTCTTT
CASSVVGVLNTEAFF
>TRBJ1-5|few|-|TRBV6-1
TGTGCCAGCAAGGGGAGGAATAGCAATCAGCCCCAGCATTTT
CASKGRNSNQPQHF
>TRBJ1-4|-|-|TRBV20-1
TGCAGTGCTAGAGATCGAGACAAACCCCGTGGTGAAAAACTGTTTTTT
CSARDRDKPRGEKLFF
>TRBJ2-5|-|-|TRBV10-3
TGTGCCATCAGCGGCCTTCAAGAGACCCAGTACTTC
CAISGLQETQYF
>TRBJ1-2|-|-|TRBV28
TGTGCCAGCAGTTTATCGATCTTGTGGGATGGCTACACCTTC
CASSLSILWDGYTF
>TRBJ2-7|-|TRBD1|TRBV20-1
TGCAGTGCCACCACTCTCGACAGGGGGGACTACGAGCAGTACTTC
CSATTLDRGDYEQYF
>TRBJ2-5|few|-|TRBV24-1
TGTGCCACCAGTGACCCGGGACGCCCGGAGACCCAGTACTTC
CATSDPGRPETQYF
>TRBJ2-7|-|TRBD1|TRBV25-1
TGTGCCACTCAGACTTACAGGGGGAGAAACTACGAGCAGTACTTC
CATQTYRGRNYEQYF
>TRBJ2-7|few|TRBD1|TRBV11-2
TGTGCCAGCAGCGTCCGACAGGGCCACTACGAGCAGTACTTC
CASSVRQGHYEQYF
>TRBJ2-7|-|-|TRBV6-5
TGTGCCAGCAGGGACGGGATAGTAGGTTTTTACGAGCAGTACTTC
CASRDGIVGFYEQYF
>TRBJ2-1|once|TRBD2|TRBV10-2
TGCGCCAGTAGGCAGAGCGGGGGAGATTACAATGAGCAGTTCTTC
CASRQSGGDYNEQFF
>TRBJ1-4|-|-|TRBV4-1
TGCGCCAGCAGCCAGGTCTGGGTTAATGAAAAACTGTTTTTT
CASSQVWVNEKLFF
>TRBJ2-3|-|-|TRBV20-1
TGCAGTGCTAGTCAGGCGGTGACCACAGATACGCAGTATTTT
CSASQAVTTDTQYF
>TRBJ2-3|few|-|TRBV10-3
TGTGCCATCAGCTACACAGATACGCAGTATTTT
CAISYTDTQYF
>TRBJ2-1|-|-|TRBV5-1
TGCGCCAGCAGCTTGGGTTTTGAGCTCAATGAGCAGTTCTTC
CASSLGFELNEQFF
>TRBJ2-3|-|TRBD1|TRBV5-1
TGCGCCAGCAGCTTTGAGGGGGCAGCAGATACGCAGTATTTT
CASSFEGAADTQYF